A selection of T cell receptor beta chains follows, all from one sample in a study of radiation and T cells in renal cell carcinoma. Sequenced by immunoSEQ multiplex PCR; TCRdb stores in-frame clones only, minus some. The sample records 40,000 to 60,000 clones, about 80% being singletons. The sample in question was blood, obtained from a patient whose treatment included radiotherapy and nephrectomy. The source of these receptors is a woman in her sixties or seventies with renal cell carcinoma. CDR3s include the opening cysteine and the closing phenylalanine or tryptophan. Fields, in order: J gene, D gene, clone size, CDR3 length, V gene, CDR3 DNA, CDR3 protein. A D gene is named only where the DNA matches it firmly. Rows may omit the clone size; those that give it use once, few, many or a size class.

J gene: TRBJ2-4; D gene: .; clone size: .; CDR3 length: 16; V gene: TRBV21-1; CDR3 DNA: TGTGCCAGCAGCAAACAAACGCTACTAGCCAAAAACATTCAGTACTTC; CDR3 protein: CASSKQTLLAKNIQYF
J gene: TRBJ2-3; D gene: TRBD2; clone size: .; CDR3 length: 16; V gene: TRBV2; CDR3 DNA: TGTGCCAGCATCCGAGGACTAGCTAGACTCACAGATACGCAGTATTTT; CDR3 protein: CASIRGLARLTDTQYF
J gene: TRBJ1-2; D gene: .; clone size: .; CDR3 length: 15; V gene: TRBV6-5; CDR3 DNA: TGTGCCAGCAGTCAGATTGACAAGATGGTTTATGGCTACACCTTC; CDR3 protein: CASSQIDKMVYGYTF
J gene: TRBJ2-6; D gene: .; clone size: .; CDR3 length: 14; V gene: TRBV6-6; CDR3 DNA: TGTGCCAGCGTACAAGGGCCTGGGGCCAACGTCCTGACTTTC; CDR3 protein: CASVQGPGANVLTF
J gene: TRBJ1-3; D gene: .; clone size: .; CDR3 length: 14; V gene: TRBV7-6; CDR3 DNA: TGTGCCAGCAGCGTCACCCTCTCTGGAAACACCATATATTTT; CDR3 protein: CASSVTLSGNTIYF
J gene: TRBJ1-2; D gene: .; clone size: .; CDR3 length: 14; V gene: TRBV27; CDR3 DNA: TGTGCCAGCAGTTTATCGCTGGGGGTGGGTGGCTACACCTTC; CDR3 protein: CASSLSLGVGGYTF
J gene: TRBJ2-1; D gene: .; clone size: .; CDR3 length: 14; V gene: TRBV27; CDR3 DNA: TGTGCCAGCAGTTTTTCGGGACTTTACAATGAGCAGTTCTTC; CDR3 protein: CASSFSGLYNEQFF
J gene: TRBJ1-4; D gene: TRBD1; clone size: .; CDR3 length: 15; V gene: TRBV6-5; CDR3 DNA: TGTGCCACCCGGGACAGGGGCCCAGCTAATGAAAAACTGTTTTTT; CDR3 protein: CATRDRGPANEKLFF
J gene: TRBJ2-7; D gene: .; clone size: .; CDR3 length: 15; V gene: TRBV4-3; CDR3 DNA: TGCGCCAGCAGCCAACAGACAGGATTAACCTACGAGCAGTACTTC; CDR3 protein: CASSQQTGLTYEQYF
J gene: TRBJ2-1; D gene: TRBD1; clone size: .; CDR3 length: 14; V gene: TRBV10-3; CDR3 DNA: TGTGCCATCACCACGACAGGGGAACACAATGAGCAGTTCTTC; CDR3 protein: CAITTTGEHNEQFF
J gene: TRBJ2-5; D gene: .; clone size: .; CDR3 length: 14; V gene: TRBV5-1; CDR3 DNA: TGCGCCAGCAGCCCGGACGTTTTTGGGGAGACCCAGTACTTC; CDR3 protein: CASSPDVFGETQYF
J gene: TRBJ2-2; D gene: .; clone size: .; CDR3 length: 16; V gene: TRBV7-2; CDR3 DNA: TGTGCCAGCAGCTTGTCAGCTCCTCGGCTCACCGGGGAGCTGTTTTTT; CDR3 protein: CASSLSAPRLTGELFF
J gene: TRBJ2-6; D gene: .; clone size: .; CDR3 length: 17; V gene: TRBV4-3; CDR3 DNA: TGCGCCAGCAGCCAAGACGTAGGGGTCTCTGGGGCCAACGTCCTGACTTTC; CDR3 protein: CASSQDVGVSGANVLTF
J gene: TRBJ1-2; D gene: .; clone size: .; CDR3 length: 12; V gene: TRBV19; CDR3 DNA: TGTGCAACCGGGCCGAGGGGATATGGCTACACCTTC; CDR3 protein: CATGPRGYGYTF
J gene: TRBJ1-5; D gene: TRBD1; clone size: .; CDR3 length: 15; V gene: TRBV6-1; CDR3 DNA: TGTGCCAGCAGTGTGGACAGGGGGCATGCTCAGCCCCAGCATTTT; CDR3 protein: CASSVDRGHAQPQHF
J gene: TRBJ2-2; D gene: .; clone size: .; CDR3 length: 15; V gene: TRBV4-1; CDR3 DNA: TGCGCCAGCAGCCCTACAGGGAGGGACACCGGGGAGCTGTTTTTT; CDR3 protein: CASSPTGRDTGELFF
J gene: TRBJ2-4; D gene: TRBD1; clone size: .; CDR3 length: 15; V gene: TRBV7-9; CDR3 DNA: TGTGCCAGCAGCTCGGGACAGATAGCCAAAAACATTCAGTACTTC; CDR3 protein: CASSSGQIAKNIQYF
J gene: TRBJ1-6; D gene: TRBD1; clone size: .; CDR3 length: 15; V gene: TRBV9; CDR3 DNA: TGTGCCAGCACCGAGGGGGCAGGGGGTAATTCACCCCTCCACTTT; CDR3 protein: CASTEGAGGNSPLHF
J gene: TRBJ2-5; D gene: .; clone size: .; CDR3 length: 11; V gene: TRBV20-1; CDR3 DNA: TGCAGTGCCCTCGGTCAAGAGACCCAGTACTTC; CDR3 protein: CSALGQETQYF
J gene: TRBJ2-3; D gene: .; clone size: .; CDR3 length: 16; V gene: TRBV29-1; CDR3 DNA: TGCAGCGTTGAAATTGGTTGGGGCGGGAGCACAGATACGCAGTATTTT; CDR3 protein: CSVEIGWGGSTDTQYF
J gene: TRBJ2-5; D gene: TRBD1; clone size: .; CDR3 length: 16; V gene: TRBV15; CDR3 DNA: TGTGCCACCAGCTACCGCCGGACAGGCGCCCAAGAGACCCAGTACTTC; CDR3 protein: CATSYRRTGAQETQYF
J gene: TRBJ2-1; D gene: .; clone size: .; CDR3 length: 11; V gene: TRBV29-1; CDR3 DNA: TGCAGCGTTGGGTCAGCCAATGAGCAGTTCTTC; CDR3 protein: CSVGSANEQFF
J gene: TRBJ2-7; D gene: .; clone size: .; CDR3 length: 13; V gene: TRBV5-5; CDR3 DNA: TGTGCCAGCAGCTTCAGACAGCCGGGGGAGCAGTACTTC; CDR3 protein: CASSFRQPGEQYF
J gene: TRBJ1-1; D gene: .; clone size: few; CDR3 length: 13; V gene: TRBV16; CDR3 DNA: TGTGCCAGCAGCCAATATACGCGCACTGAAGCTTTCTTT; CDR3 protein: CASSQYTRTEAFF
J gene: TRBJ1-1; D gene: .; clone size: .; CDR3 length: 15; V gene: TRBV19; CDR3 DNA: TGTGCCAGTAGTATTTTTGGGGTTCCAACCACTGAAGCTTTCTTT; CDR3 protein: CASSIFGVPTTEAFF
J gene: TRBJ2-7; D gene: .; clone size: .; CDR3 length: 13; V gene: TRBV10-3; CDR3 DNA: TGTGCCATCGGGCGACCTAGCTCCTACGAGCAGTACTTC; CDR3 protein: CAIGRPSSYEQYF